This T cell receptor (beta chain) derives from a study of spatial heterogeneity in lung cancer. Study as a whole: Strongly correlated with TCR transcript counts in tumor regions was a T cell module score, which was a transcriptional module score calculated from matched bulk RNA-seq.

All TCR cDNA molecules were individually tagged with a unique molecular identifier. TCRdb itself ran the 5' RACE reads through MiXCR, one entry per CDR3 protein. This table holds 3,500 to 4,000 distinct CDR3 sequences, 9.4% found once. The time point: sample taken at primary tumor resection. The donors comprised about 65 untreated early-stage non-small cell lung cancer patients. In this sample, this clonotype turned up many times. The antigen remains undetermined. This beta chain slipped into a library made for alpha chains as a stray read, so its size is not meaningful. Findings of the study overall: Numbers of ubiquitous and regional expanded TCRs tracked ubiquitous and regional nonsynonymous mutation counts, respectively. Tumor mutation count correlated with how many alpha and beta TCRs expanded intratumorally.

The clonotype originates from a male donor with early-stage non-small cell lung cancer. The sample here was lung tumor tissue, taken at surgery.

DNA for the CDR3: TGTGCCAGCAGCGTAGGCGGAGTTCAAGAGACCCAGTACTTC. It is translated as CASSVGGVQETQYF. The rearrangement joins TRBV9 to TRBJ2-5, with D uncertain. The V end lost 0 bases, the J end lost 2 bases, and 8 bases lay between the germline ends. CDR1 is SGDLS, CDR2 YYNGEE, per germline. The length of the CDR3 is 14 residues. The whole variable domain, remainder taken from reference TRBV9 and TRBJ2-5, is DSGVTQTPKHLITATGQRVTLRCSPRSGDLSVYWYQQSLDQGLQFLIQYYNGEERAKGNILERFSAQQFPDLHSELNLSSLELGDSALYFCASSVGGVQETQYFGPGTRLLVL.